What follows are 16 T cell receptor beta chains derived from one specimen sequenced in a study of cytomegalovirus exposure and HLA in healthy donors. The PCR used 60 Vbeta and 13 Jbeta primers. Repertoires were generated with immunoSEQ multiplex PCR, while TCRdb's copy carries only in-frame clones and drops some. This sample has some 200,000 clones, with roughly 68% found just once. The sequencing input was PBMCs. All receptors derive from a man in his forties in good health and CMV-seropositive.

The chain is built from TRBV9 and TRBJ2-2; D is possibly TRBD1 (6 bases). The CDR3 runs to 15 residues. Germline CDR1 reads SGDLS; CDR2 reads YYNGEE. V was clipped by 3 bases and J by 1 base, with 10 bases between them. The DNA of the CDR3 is TGTGCCAGCAGCGCCTCGACAGGGAACACCGGGGAGCTGTTTTTT. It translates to CASSASTGNTGELFF.

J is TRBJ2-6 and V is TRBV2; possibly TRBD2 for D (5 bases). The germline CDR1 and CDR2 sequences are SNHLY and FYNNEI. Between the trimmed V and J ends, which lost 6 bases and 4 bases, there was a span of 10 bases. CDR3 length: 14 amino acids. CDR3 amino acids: CASSLTGGANVLTF. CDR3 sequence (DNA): TGTGCCAGCAGCCTAACGGGAGGGGCCAACGTCCTGACTTTC.

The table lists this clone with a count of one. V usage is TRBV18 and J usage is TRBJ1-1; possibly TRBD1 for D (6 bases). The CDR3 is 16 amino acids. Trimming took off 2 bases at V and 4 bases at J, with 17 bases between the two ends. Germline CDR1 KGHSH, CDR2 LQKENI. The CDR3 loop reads CASSPVERGSATEAFF. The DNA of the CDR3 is TGTGCCAGCTCACCAGTGGAAAGGGGGTCGGCCACTGAAGCTTTCTTT.

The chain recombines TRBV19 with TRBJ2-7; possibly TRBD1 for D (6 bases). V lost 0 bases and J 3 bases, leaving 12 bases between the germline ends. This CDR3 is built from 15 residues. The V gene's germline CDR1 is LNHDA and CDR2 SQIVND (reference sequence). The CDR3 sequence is CASSIEKGQSYEQYF. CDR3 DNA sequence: TGTGCCAGTAGTATAGAAAAAGGACAGAGCTACGAGCAGTACTTC.

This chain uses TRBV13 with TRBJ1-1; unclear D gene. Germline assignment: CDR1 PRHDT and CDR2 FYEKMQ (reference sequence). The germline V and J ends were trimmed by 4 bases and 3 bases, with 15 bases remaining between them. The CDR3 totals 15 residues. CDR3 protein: CASSSPELTDTEAFF. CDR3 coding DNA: TGTGCCAGCAGCTCCCCGGAGCTGACGGACACTGAAGCTTTCTTT.

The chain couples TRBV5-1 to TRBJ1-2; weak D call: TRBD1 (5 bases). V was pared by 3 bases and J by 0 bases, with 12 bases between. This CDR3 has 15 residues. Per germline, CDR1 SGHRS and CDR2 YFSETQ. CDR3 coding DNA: TGCGCCAGCAGCTCCCGGGGGTCTTCTAACTATGGCTACACCTTC. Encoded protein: CASSSRGSSNYGYTF.

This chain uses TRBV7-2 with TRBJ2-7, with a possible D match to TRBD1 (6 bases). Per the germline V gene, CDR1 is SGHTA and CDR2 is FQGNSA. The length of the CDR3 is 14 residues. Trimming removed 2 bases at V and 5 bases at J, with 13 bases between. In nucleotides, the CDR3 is TGTGCCAGCAGCTTAAGCACAGGGAACAACGAGCAGTACTTC. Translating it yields CASSLSTGNNEQYF. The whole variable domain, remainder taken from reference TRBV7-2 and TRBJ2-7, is GAGVSQSPSNKVTEKGKDVELRCDPISGHTALYWYRQSLGQGLEFLIYFQGNSAPDKSGLPSDRFSAERTGGSVSTLTIQRTQQEDSAVYLCASSLSTGNNEQYFGPGTRLTVT.

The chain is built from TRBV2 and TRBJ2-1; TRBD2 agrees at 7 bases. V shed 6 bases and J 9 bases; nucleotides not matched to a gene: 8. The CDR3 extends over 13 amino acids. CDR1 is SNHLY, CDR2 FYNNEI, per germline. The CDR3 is CASRGAGLLEQFF. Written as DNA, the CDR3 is TGTGCCAGCAGGGGAGCGGGGCTCCTTGAGCAGTTCTTC.

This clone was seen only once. The CDR3 loop is CASSYPGTSTDTQYF. The CDR3 DNA reads as TGTGCCAGCAGTTACCCCGGGACTAGCACAGATACGCAGTATTTT. This chain connects TRBV28 to TRBJ2-3, with D perhaps TRBD2 (6 bases). Germline CDR1 is MDHEN and CDR2 is SYDVKM. CDR3 length equals 15 residues. The ends were cut back, 4 bases at V and 0 bases at J, with 11 bases in the middle.

This CDR3 reads CASSVGSSSGNEQFF. The CDR3 DNA is TGTGCCAGCAGCGTAGGAAGTTCCTCGGGCAATGAGCAGTTCTTC. This chain uses TRBV9 with TRBJ2-1; D gene ambiguous. Trimming stripped 0 bases from V and 6 bases from J, with 13 bases between. The V gene's germline CDR1 is SGDLS and CDR2 YYNGEE. This CDR3 has 15 amino acids.

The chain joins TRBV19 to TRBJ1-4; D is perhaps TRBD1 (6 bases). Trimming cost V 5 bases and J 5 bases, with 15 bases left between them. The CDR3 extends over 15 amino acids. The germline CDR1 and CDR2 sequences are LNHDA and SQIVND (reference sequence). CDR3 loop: CASSAPGTPNEKLFF. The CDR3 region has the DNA TGTGCCAGTAGTGCCCCCGGGACACCAAATGAAAAACTGTTTTTT.

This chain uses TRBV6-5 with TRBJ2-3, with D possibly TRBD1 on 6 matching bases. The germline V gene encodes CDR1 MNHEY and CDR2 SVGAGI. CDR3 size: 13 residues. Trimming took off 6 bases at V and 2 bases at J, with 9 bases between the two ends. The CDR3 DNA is TGTGCCAGCAGCACAGGGTACACAGATACGCAGTATTTT. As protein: CASSTGYTDTQYF.

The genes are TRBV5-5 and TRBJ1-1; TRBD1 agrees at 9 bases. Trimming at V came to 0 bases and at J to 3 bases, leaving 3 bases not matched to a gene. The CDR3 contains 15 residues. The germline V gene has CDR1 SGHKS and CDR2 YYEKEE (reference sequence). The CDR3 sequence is CASSLERTGDTEAFF. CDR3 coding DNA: TGTGCCAGCAGCTTGGAAAGGACAGGGGACACTGAAGCTTTCTTT.

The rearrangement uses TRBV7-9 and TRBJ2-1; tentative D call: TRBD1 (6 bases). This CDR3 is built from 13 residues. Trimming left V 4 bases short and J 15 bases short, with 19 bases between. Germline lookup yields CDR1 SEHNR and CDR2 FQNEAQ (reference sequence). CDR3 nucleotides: TGTGCCAGCAGCTCTATGTCAACAGGGTTGGCGTTCTTC. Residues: CASSSMSTGLAFF.

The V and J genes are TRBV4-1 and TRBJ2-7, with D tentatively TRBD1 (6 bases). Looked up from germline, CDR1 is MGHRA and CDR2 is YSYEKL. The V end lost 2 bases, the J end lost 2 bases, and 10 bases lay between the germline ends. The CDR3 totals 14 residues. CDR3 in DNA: TGCGCCAGCAGCCAACAGGGGCAGGCCTACGAGCAGTACTTC. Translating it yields CASSQQGQAYEQYF.

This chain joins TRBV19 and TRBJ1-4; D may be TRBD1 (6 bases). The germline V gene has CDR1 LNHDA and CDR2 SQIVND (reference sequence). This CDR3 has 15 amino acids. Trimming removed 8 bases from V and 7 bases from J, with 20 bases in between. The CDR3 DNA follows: TGTGCCAGTCCCGAGAAGGGGGAAATAGTTGAAAAACTGTTTTTT. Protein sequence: CASPEKGEIVEKLFF.